This is a list of T cell receptor beta chains from one sample in a study of cytomegalovirus exposure and HLA in healthy donors. Clones were read by immunoSEQ multiplex PCR, and TCRdb kept only the in-frame ones, dropping some. In the table there are approximately 170,000 clones, roughly 80% of which are singletons. The sequencing input was PBMCs. The receptor source for this set is a male donor in good health and CMV-seronegative. Both conserved end residues are part of each CDR3. The D gene is left open where the match is weak. Clone size is given for some rows only: seen once, a few or many times, or a class if the clone is expanded.

size	D	V	J	CDR3	DNA
once	NA	TRBV27	TRBJ2-3	CASSLPLRDTDTQYF	TGTGCCAGCAGTTTACCCCTTCGGGACACAGATACGCAGTATTTT
once	TRBD1	TRBV5-5	TRBJ1-1	CASSSPGGTFF	TGTGCCAGCAGCTCGCCAGGGGGGACTTTCTTT
NA	TRBD1	TRBV5-1	TRBJ1-5	CASSRTGEGNQPQHF	TGCGCCAGCAGCCGGACAGGGGAAGGCAATCAGCCCCAGCATTTT
NA	TRBD2	TRBV2	TRBJ2-5	CASKAGGETQYF	TGTGCCAGCAAGGCGGGGGGGGAGACCCAGTACTTC
NA	TRBD2	TRBV19	TRBJ2-3	CASMEGLAVTDTQYF	TGTGCCAGTATGGAGGGACTAGCGGTCACAGATACGCAGTATTTT
NA	TRBD2	TRBV30	TRBJ2-3	CAWSVGGTSQLSQYF	TGTGCCTGGAGTGTGGGGGGGACGTCCCAGTTGTCGCAGTATTTT
NA	NA	TRBV2	TRBJ2-7	CASSEGRREYEQYF	TGTGCCAGCAGTGAAGGTCGTCGGGAGTACGAGCAGTACTTC
NA	NA	TRBV4-1	TRBJ2-7	CASSQEAKWGRGSEQYF	TGCGCCAGCAGCCAAGAAGCTAAGTGGGGCAGGGGCTCGGAGCAGTACTTC
NA	NA	TRBV11-2	TRBJ2-7	CASSPSRFYEQYF	TGTGCCAGCAGCCCGAGCCGGTTCTACGAGCAGTACTTC
once	TRBD1	TRBV5-6	TRBJ2-7	CASSSGTGSSTGEQYF	TGTGCCAGCAGCTCCGGGACAGGGAGCTCAACGGGCGAGCAGTACTTC
NA	NA	TRBV15	TRBJ2-7	CATSPTWRQDTYEQYF	TGTGCCACCAGCCCAACATGGAGACAGGACACCTACGAGCAGTACTTC
few	NA	TRBV25-1	TRBJ1-2	CASSEWGGNYGYTF	TGTGCCAGCAGTGAATGGGGCGGCAACTATGGCTACACCTTC
NA	TRBD1	TRBV4-1	TRBJ1-5	CASSSGQVSPPQPQHF	TGCGCCAGCAGCTCGGGACAGGTATCTCCTCCCCAGCCCCAGCATTTT
NA	NA	TRBV7-9	TRBJ1-1	CANTSGLNTEAFF	TGTGCCAACACGTCAGGCTTGAACACTGAAGCTTTCTTT
NA	NA	TRBV18	TRBJ1-4	CASSTSRAVGEKLFF	TGTGCCAGCTCAACAAGCAGGGCCGTGGGGGAAAAACTGTTTTTT
NA	TRBD2	TRBV5-1	TRBJ2-3	CASSLGTSGLADTQYF	TGCGCCAGCAGCTTGGGGACTAGCGGGCTGGCAGATACGCAGTATTTT
NA	TRBD1	TRBV15	TRBJ2-3	CATSRPDRGRDTDTQYF	TGTGCCACCAGCAGACCCGACAGGGGGCGGGACACAGATACGCAGTATTTT
NA	NA	TRBV5-4	TRBJ1-1	CASSLPGGMNTEAFF	TGTGCCAGCAGCCTCCCGGGAGGGATGAACACTGAAGCTTTCTTT
NA	TRBD1	TRBV10-3	TRBJ1-1	CATQGQGEAFF	TGTGCCACCCAGGGACAGGGTGAAGCTTTCTTT
once	NA	TRBV30	TRBJ1-1	CAWSRRQGPTATEAFF	TGTGCCTGGAGTAGGCGCCAGGGTCCCACCGCCACTGAAGCTTTCTTT
NA	NA	TRBV28	TRBJ1-2	CASTPGTIDSYGYTF	TGTGCCAGCACCCCTGGGACAATCGATTCCTATGGCTACACCTTC
NA	TRBD1	TRBV4-3	TRBJ1-2	CASSQDYDRGLRGYTF	TGCGCCAGCAGCCAAGATTATGACAGGGGGCTTCGTGGCTACACCTTC
few	TRBD1	TRBV7-2	TRBJ2-7	CASSSLRDSSYEQYF	TGTGCCAGCAGCTCCCTTAGGGACAGCTCCTACGAGCAGTACTTC
NA	NA	TRBV5-1	TRBJ2-1	CASSLAASFLGEQFF	TGCGCCAGCAGCTTGGCGGCTAGCTTTTTGGGTGAGCAGTTCTTC
NA	NA	TRBV5-1	TRBJ1-5	CASSLNGDFNQPQHF	TGCGCCAGCAGCTTGAACGGAGACTTCAATCAGCCCCAGCATTTT
NA	NA	TRBV27	TRBJ1-2	CASSSGYGYTF	TGTGCCAGCAGTTCCGGCTATGGCTACACCTTC
NA	NA	TRBV30	TRBJ2-7	CAWSNGGSYEQYF	TGTGCCTGGAGCAACGGAGGCTCCTACGAGCAGTACTTC
NA	TRBD2	TRBV6-6	TRBJ2-1	CASSPSRLAGDNEQFF	TGTGCCAGCAGTCCCTCCCGACTAGCGGGGGACAATGAGCAGTTCTTC
NA	NA	TRBV5-5	TRBJ1-1	CASSRDRSYSEAFF	TGTGCCAGCAGCCGAGACAGATCGTACTCTGAAGCTTTCTTT
NA	NA	TRBV6-1	TRBJ1-4	CASSDPANEKLFF	TGTGCCAGCAGTGACCCCGCTAATGAAAAACTGTTTTTT
NA	TRBD1	TRBV7-8	TRBJ1-2	CASSFRDSRDGYTF	TGTGCCAGCAGCTTTAGGGACAGTCGGGATGGCTACACCTTC
few	TRBD1	TRBV10-3	TRBJ2-7	CAIRGTGGSDEQYF	TGTGCCATCAGGGGGACAGGGGGGAGCGACGAGCAGTACTTC
NA	TRBD1	TRBV7-8	TRBJ1-1	CASSFTGDTEAFF	TGTGCCAGCAGCTTTACAGGGGACACTGAAGCTTTCTTT
once	NA	TRBV30	TRBJ1-3	CAWSVAEYSGNTIYF	TGTGCCTGGAGTGTGGCGGAATACTCTGGAAACACCATATATTTT
NA	TRBD1	TRBV18	TRBJ1-6	CASSPPQGGNSPLHF	TGTGCCAGCTCACCACCACAGGGGGGTAATTCACCCCTCCACTTT
NA	NA	TRBV4-2	TRBJ2-7	CASRKEQGAAYEQYF	TGTGCCAGCAGGAAGGAACAGGGCGCTGCCTACGAGCAGTACTTC
NA	TRBD1	TRBV5-4	TRBJ2-7	CASSPGTGDYEQYF	TGTGCCAGCAGCCCCGGGACAGGGGACTACGAGCAGTACTTC
NA	NA	TRBV7-8	TRBJ1-2	CASSPHTDGGYTF	TGTGCCAGCAGCCCCCATACCGACGGGGGCTACACCTTC
NA	TRBD1	TRBV6-6	TRBJ1-5	CASSYRTGGTQPQHF	TGTGCCAGCAGTTACAGGACAGGGGGTACTCAGCCCCAGCATTTT
few	TRBD1	TRBV27	TRBJ1-5	CASSLSGTGVGSNQPQHF	TGTGCCAGCAGTTTATCCGGGACAGGGGTGGGCAGCAATCAGCCCCAGCATTTT